The rows below give T cell receptor beta chains drawn from one sample of a study of blood T cell repertoires in COVID-19. Repertoires were generated with immunoSEQ multiplex PCR, while TCRdb's copy carries only in-frame clones and drops some. The data contain about 46,000 clones, 90% of them singletons. The source material was peripheral blood. The receptors were sampled from a man between 65 and 85 years old with active COVID-19. CDR3s leave out the opening cysteine and the closing phenylalanine or tryptophan.

TRBV6-2/TRBV6-3	TRBJ2-1	ASSQSGGRIREQF
TRBV9	TRBJ2-2	ASRTGRWTGELF
TRBV6-5	TRBJ1-1	ASREGVGTEAF
TRBV24-1	TRBJ1-4	ATSDPRATNEKLF
TRBV20-1	TRBJ1-6	SASSVLMTSYNSPLH
TRBV9	TRBJ1-1	ASTPSPTLGTEAF
TRBV4-2	TRBJ1-3	ASSQDFRGGNGNTIY
TRBV21-1	TRBJ2-7	ASSERGQGIYEQY
TRBV9	TRBJ1-5	ASSVRTENQPQH
TRBV28	TRBJ2-5	ASSFVEPTQY
TRBV28	TRBJ2-4	ASSLGHTEY
TRBV21-1	TRBJ2-4	ASSKGIAGGPLAKNIQY
TRBV2	TRBJ2-7	ASSKPRDRGTYEQY
TRBV27	TRBJ2-1	ASSFRGVTYNEQF
TRBV28	TRBJ1-2	ASSLVGQGAVYGYT
TRBV29-1	TRBJ2-3	SAPGAGGSTDTQY
TRBV6-5	TRBJ1-2	ASSKDRGRDGYT
TRBV12-3/TRBV12-4	TRBJ1-6	ASRRTGGSPLH
TRBV7-9	TRBJ2-1	ASSPPLRLAVHNEQF
TRBV10-3	TRBJ2-7	AISDLSGLNYEQY
TRBV5-1	TRBJ2-6	ASSGLSYTGANVLT
TRBV4-1	TRBJ1-6	ASSQEQGLGDSPLH
TRBV7-2	TRBJ2-7	ASSPPNKSGYEQY
TRBV6-2/TRBV6-3	TRBJ1-5	ASSLDQGQGGQPQH
TRBV6-2/TRBV6-3	TRBJ1-2	ASSQPRQAFYGYT
TRBV3-1/TRBV3-2	TRBJ1-2	ASSHWDRDNYGYT
TRBV5-1	TRBJ2-5	ASSGGTGGYQETQY
TRBV6-5	TRBJ1-2	ASSSHGTADYGYT
TRBV4-3	TRBJ2-1	ASSQDRGLGGLTNEQF
TRBV7-7	TRBJ2-3	ASSLGGGRADTQY
TRBV28	TRBJ2-2	ASTHGLAGEIGELF
TRBV11-2	TRBJ2-1	ASSFMPGLAVYNEQF
TRBV6-6	TRBJ1-6	ASSYSTVNSPLH
TRBV6-5	TRBJ1-4	ASSYEGGTNEKLF
TRBV5-5	TRBJ2-1	ASSNGQGWAYNEQF
TRBV9	TRBJ2-1	ASSLPHEGIYNEQF
TRBV7-2	TRBJ2-7	ASSLVGKEEQY
TRBV12-3/TRBV12-4	TRBJ2-7	ASSSGQYEQY
TRBV12-1	TRBJ2-7	ASSSRTGGRHPYEQY
TRBV7-9	TRBJ1-1	ASSTRTGGDMNTEAF
TRBV18	TRBJ1-2	ASSPPNAGFDYGYT
TRBV9	TRBJ2-1	ASSVGAARWGDEQF
TRBV5-6	TRBJ1-2	ASSYQGNYGYT
TRBV29-1	TRBJ1-1	SVAVARGSSEAF
TRBV6-2/TRBV6-3	TRBJ2-1	ASSRLGSYNEQF
TRBV6-2/TRBV6-3	TRBJ2-3	ASSPDRASTDTQY
TRBV7-3	TRBJ2-5	ASSNSGRATGETQY
TRBV27	TRBJ1-1	ASSLTLGGGEAF
TRBV4-1	TRBJ2-2	ASSQVGLAGRGATGELF